The source of this T cell receptor beta chain is a study of T cell responses to AZD1222 COVID-19 vaccine. Broader study findings: Donors skewed white British and female; clonal diversity was possibly underestimated. With two AZD1222 doses given, Spike-specific TCR breadth and depth both rose.

A single count supports this clone. No antigen is known for it. V was clipped by 3 bases and J by 11 bases, with 14 bases between them. Germline lookup yields CDR1 SGHDT and CDR2 YYEEEE. CDR3 length: 12 amino acids. TCRdb's table, derived via immunoSEQ multiplex PCR, lists solely in-frame clones and lacks some. The sample records 110,000 to 150,000 clones, approximately 90% being singletons. The sample consisted of peripheral blood, taken on day 0 of AZD1222 vaccination. The sequence came from an adult in good health. The gene calls are TRBV5-6 and TRBJ1-1; D unclear. The CDR3, as DNA: TGTGCCAGCAGCTCCTACCCCCATGGGGCTTTCTTT. It encodes CASSSYPHGAFF.